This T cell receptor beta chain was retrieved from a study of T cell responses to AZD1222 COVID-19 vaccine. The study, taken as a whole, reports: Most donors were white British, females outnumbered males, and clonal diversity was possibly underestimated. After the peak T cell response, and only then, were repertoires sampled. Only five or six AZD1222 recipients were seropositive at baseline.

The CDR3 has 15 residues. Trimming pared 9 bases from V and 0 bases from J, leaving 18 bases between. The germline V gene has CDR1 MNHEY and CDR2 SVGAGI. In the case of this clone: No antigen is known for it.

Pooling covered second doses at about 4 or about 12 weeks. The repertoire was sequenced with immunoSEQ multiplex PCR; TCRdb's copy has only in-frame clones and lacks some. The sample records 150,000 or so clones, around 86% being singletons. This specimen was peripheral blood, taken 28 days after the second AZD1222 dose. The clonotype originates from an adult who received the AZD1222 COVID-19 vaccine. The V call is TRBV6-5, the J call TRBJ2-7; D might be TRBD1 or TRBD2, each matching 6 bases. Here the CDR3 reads CASGRTALPSYEQYF. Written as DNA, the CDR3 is TGTGCCAGTGGGAGGACAGCCCTACCCTCCTACGAGCAGTACTTC.